The clone carrying this T cell receptor (beta chain) was picked up one time. This entry comes from a study of blood T cell repertoires in COVID-19. Authors' methods: Amplification with reference gene primers provided the estimates of nucleated cell counts. Sequencing used immunoSEQ multiplex PCR; TCRdb keeps in-frame clones, though not all of them. That table is the source of V, J and clone size, and D and trimming were worked out from the DNA. The sample includes about 100,000 clones, over 75% of them seen just once. V lost 3 bases and J lost 5; bases outside the gene matches: 11. This CDR3 has 15 residues. The V gene's germline CDR1 is SQVTM and CDR2 ANQGSEA.

Sequencing input: peripheral blood. This clonotype was obtained from a woman younger than 45 with acute or convalescent COVID-19. The chain employs TRBV29-1 and TRBJ1-2; 8 bases fit TRBD1. CDR3 in amino acids: CSVESLDRARYGYTF. The CDR3 DNA reads as TGCAGCGTTGAGAGCCTGGACAGGGCGCGATATGGCTACACCTTC.